This T cell receptor (beta chain) was captured by sequencing in a study of blood T cell repertoires in COVID-19. Assay: immunoSEQ multiplex PCR; the TCRdb copy retains only in-frame clones and omits some. The top ten hold 43% of the sample, which has over 45,000 clones, 75% to 90% seen once. Trimming cost V 6 bases and J 2 bases; bases outside gene matches: 2. The CDR3 runs 14 residues. Germline V gene sequence: CDR1 SNHLY, CDR2 FYNNEI. Only a few counts were recorded for this clone. The sequencing sample was made of peripheral blood. This chain connects TRBV2 to TRBJ2-3, with 10 positions matching TRBD2. This clonotype was obtained from a woman in her sixties or seventies with COVID-19, enrolled during active disease. The CDR3 loop reads CASRGTSATDTQYF. In DNA, the CDR3 is TGTGCCAGCAGGGGGACTAGCGCCACAGATACGCAGTATTTT.